This record concerns one T cell receptor (beta chain) sequence. Its antigen remains unidentified. The data were taken from a study of cytomegalovirus exposure and HLA in healthy donors. With 60 Vbeta and 13 Jbeta primers, the PCR was carried out. The data were produced by immunoSEQ multiplex PCR, yet TCRdb's version contains in-frame clones alone and is incomplete. The sample carries 220,000 or so clones, around 75% recorded once. Germline V CDR1 and CDR2: SQVTM, ANQGSEA. With 7 bases clipped from V and 3 bases from J, the junction kept 6 bases outside the gene matches. The CDR3 has 12 amino acids. Study-wide results and limits: Sequencing likely generated an artifact that appeared as a cluster of highly shared sequence variants.

The specimen was PBMCs. V usage is TRBV29-1 and J usage is TRBJ2-7; 7 nucleotides line up with TRBD2. The TCR comes from a woman in her twenties or thirties in good health and CMV-seronegative. CDR3 DNA: TGCAGCGCCGGGGACTATTTCTACGAGCAGTACTTC. Its translation: CSAGDYFYEQYF.